A selection of T cell receptor beta chains follows, all from one sample in a study of neoadjuvant anti-PD-1 for oral cavity cancer. The table came from immunoSEQ multiplex PCR; TCRdb's copy has only in-frame clones and leaves some out. Counted here are around 21,000 clones, 45% occurring once; the ten biggest clones make up less than 50%. The sample was tumor tissue, taken after nivolumab (anti-PD-1) treatment. The receptor set was obtained from a person between 35 and 79 years old with oral cavity squamous cell carcinoma. The CDR3 runs from the conserved cysteine through the conserved F or W. The D gene is left open where the match is weak. The size field is filled for only some rows; it gives once, few, many or a size class.

CASSPGGPNTGELFF TGTGCCAGCAGCCCCGGCGGGCCGAACACCGGGGAGCTGTTTTTT TRBJ2-2 NA TRBV7-3 few
CASSQSSAGGYNEQFF TGCGCCAGCAGCCAGTCCTCAGCGGGCGGCTACAATGAGCAGTTCTTC TRBJ2-1 NA TRBV4-3 many
CASSLSGGEETQYF TGCGCCAGCAGCTTGAGCGGGGGGGAAGAGACCCAGTACTTC TRBJ2-5 TRBD2 TRBV5-1 NA
CASSSPGSDTQYF TGTGCCAGCAGCTCTCCGGGGTCAGATACGCAGTATTTT TRBJ2-3 NA TRBV7-2 NA
CASSLRQGNNYGYTF TGTGCCAGCAGCCTGAGACAGGGGAATAACTATGGCTACACCTTC TRBJ1-2 TRBD1 TRBV11-2 once
CASSAPSLDEQYF TGTGCCAGTAGCGCGCCTAGTCTGGACGAGCAGTACTTC TRBJ2-7 NA TRBV19 NA
CASGGTANYGYTF TGTGCCAGCGGGGGGACGGCCAACTATGGCTACACCTTC TRBJ1-2 NA TRBV7-2 few
CASSLAPAGPQETQYF TGTGCCAGCAGCTTAGCCCCAGCGGGGCCCCAAGAGACCCAGTACTTC TRBJ2-5 TRBD2 TRBV7-2 NA
CASSPSGQGYNEQFF TGTGCCAGCAGCCCGTCGGGACAGGGATACAATGAGCAGTTCTTC TRBJ2-1 TRBD1 TRBV6-5 NA
CASRGQGGPQETQYF TGTGCCAGCAGGGGACAGGGTGGGCCCCAAGAGACCCAGTACTTC TRBJ2-5 TRBD1 TRBV7-2 few
CASSLEQGGSDGYTF TGTGCCAGCAGCTTAGAACAAGGGGGTTCGGATGGCTACACCTTC TRBJ1-2 NA TRBV11-2 few
CASSYRAPEQYF TGTGCCAGCAGCTACAGGGCTCCCGAGCAGTACTTC TRBJ2-7 NA TRBV28 medium-sized
CATSRDRRARGTDTQYF TGTGCCACCAGCAGAGATCGGAGGGCGCGGGGCACAGATACGCAGTATTTT TRBJ2-3 NA TRBV15 few
CASSYLRRASYNSPLHF TGTGCCAGCAGCTACCTCAGGAGGGCCTCCTATAATTCACCCCTCCACTTT TRBJ1-6 NA TRBV7-9 NA
CASKTPRTGRIHTEAFF TGCGCCAGCAAGACGCCTAGGACAGGTCGGATTCATACTGAAGCTTTCTTT TRBJ1-1 TRBD1 TRBV5-1 once
CATRGGITGELFF TGCGCCACCCGCGGGGGCATCACCGGGGAGCTGTTTTTT TRBJ2-2 NA TRBV10-1 few
CASSLKAAARAFF TGTGCCAGCAGCTTAAAGGCCGCGGCGAGAGCTTTCTTT TRBJ1-1 NA TRBV7-2 few